This entry is about one T cell receptor beta chain. This clonotype was seen many times. Its specific antigen is unknown. No much larger clonotype is one base removed from it; base qualities were not supplied. This sample is part of a study of T-cell reconstitution after alpha-beta-depleted transplantation in children (TCRdb year 2016). With respect to the entire study: Using TCR repertoire profiling, the study quantitatively followed how T-cell immune reconstitution unfolded in children after TCRalphabeta/CD19-depleted allogeneic hematopoietic cell transplantation. Here is what the overall study found, with its caveats: Hyperexpanded clone frequencies declined over subsequent months; after one year, T-cell counts and TCRbeta diversity were mostly attributed to newly produced T cells. The apparently early recovery of alphabetaT-cell counts about two months after transplant reportedly depended on only several hundred rapidly expanded clones that came from non-depleted graft cells. The high TCRbeta diversity at day 60 in some patients was ascribed to recipient T cells and intrathymic progenitors that had survived conditioning.

The method behind the library was PCR. For sequencing, an Illumina HiSeq 2500 was employed. Molecular barcoding was employed in the preparation of TCR libraries, with unique molecular identifiers being used to normalize TCRbeta repertoire quantification. Using fastp trimming at Q25 and MiXCR clonotype assembly, TCRdb reanalyzed the public sequencing data and kept in-frame beta chains. Every distinct CDR3 protein forms one entry, paired with its most common genes and DNA. Present in this sample are about a million distinct CDR3 sequences, around 30% of which were seen just once. Roughly 28% of the sample comes from the top ten. The germline V gene (reference sequence) specifies SGHKS as CDR1 and YYEKEE as CDR2. The CDR3 holds 16 amino acids from the cysteine to the phenylalanine. Only the CDR3 portion is preserved as DNA: 48 bases, with reading frame beginning at the first base. V drops 4 bases and J drops 0 bases, leaving 13 bases in between.

The sample's treatment or condition label, in plain terms: allogeneic hematopoietic cell transplantation with graft depleted of TCRalphabeta T cells and CD19 B cells. The children who served as transplant recipients had been given grafts of TCRalphabeta/CD19-depleted allogeneic hematopoietic cells. This TCR came from a boy in the first two years of life who had a stem cell transplant for SCID, so the T cells may come from the graft donor. The starting material was PBMCs, mostly from graft donor cells, obtained 360 days after TCRalphabeta/CD19-depleted stem cell transplant. The rearrangement joined TRBV5-5 to TRBJ1-4, with an unclear D gene assignment. The DNA is TGTGCCAGCAGCATAGGACGGATAGCAACTAATGAAAAACTGTTTTTT. Translated, this is CASSIGRIATNEKLFF.